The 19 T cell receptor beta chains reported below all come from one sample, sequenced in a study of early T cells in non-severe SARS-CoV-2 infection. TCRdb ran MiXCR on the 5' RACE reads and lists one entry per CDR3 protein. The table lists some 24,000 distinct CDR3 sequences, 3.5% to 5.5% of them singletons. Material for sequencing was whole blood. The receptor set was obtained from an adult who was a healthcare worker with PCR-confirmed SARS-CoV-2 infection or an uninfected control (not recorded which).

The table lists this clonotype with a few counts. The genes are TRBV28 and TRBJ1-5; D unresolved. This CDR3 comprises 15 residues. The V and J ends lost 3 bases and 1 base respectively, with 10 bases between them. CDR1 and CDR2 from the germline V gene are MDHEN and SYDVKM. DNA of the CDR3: TGTGCCAGCAGTTTCGCAGGAAGGAGCAATCAGCCCCAGCATTTT. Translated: CASSFAGRSNQPQHF.

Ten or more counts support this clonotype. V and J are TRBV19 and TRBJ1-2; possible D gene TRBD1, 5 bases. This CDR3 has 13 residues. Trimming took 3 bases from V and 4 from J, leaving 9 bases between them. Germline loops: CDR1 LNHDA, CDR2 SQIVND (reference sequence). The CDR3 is CASSILRVYGYTF. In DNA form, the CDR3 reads TGTGCCAGTAGTATCCTCAGGGTCTATGGCTACACCTTC.

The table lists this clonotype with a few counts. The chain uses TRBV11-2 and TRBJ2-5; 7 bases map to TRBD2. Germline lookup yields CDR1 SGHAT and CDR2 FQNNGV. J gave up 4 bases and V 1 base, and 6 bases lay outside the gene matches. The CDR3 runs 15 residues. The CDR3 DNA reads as TGTGCCAGCAGCTTAGGGGCGGGAGTGGGAGAGACCCAGTACTTC. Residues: CASSLGAGVGETQYF.

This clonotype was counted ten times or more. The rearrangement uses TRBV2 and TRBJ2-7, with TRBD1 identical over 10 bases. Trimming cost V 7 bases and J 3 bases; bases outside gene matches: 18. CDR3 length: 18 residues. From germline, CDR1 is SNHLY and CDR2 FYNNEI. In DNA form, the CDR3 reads TGTGCCAGCACACAGGACAGGGGGGGACCAAAGGCATTCTACGAGCAGTACTTC. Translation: CASTQDRGGPKAFYEQYF.

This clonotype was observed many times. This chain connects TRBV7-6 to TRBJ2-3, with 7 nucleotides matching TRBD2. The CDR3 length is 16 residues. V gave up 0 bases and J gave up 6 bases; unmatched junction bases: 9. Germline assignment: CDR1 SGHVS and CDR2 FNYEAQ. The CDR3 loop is CASSLAFGGGRDTQYF. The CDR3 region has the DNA TGTGCCAGCAGCTTAGCGTTCGGCGGGGGAAGGGATACGCAGTATTTT.

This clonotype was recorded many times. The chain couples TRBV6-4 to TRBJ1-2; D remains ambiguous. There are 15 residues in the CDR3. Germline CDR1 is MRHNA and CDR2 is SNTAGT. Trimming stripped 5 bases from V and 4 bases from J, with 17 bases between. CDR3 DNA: TGTGCCAGCAGTTCTGACAACGGCGGTAGCTATGGCTACACCTTC. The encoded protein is CASSSDNGGSYGYTF.

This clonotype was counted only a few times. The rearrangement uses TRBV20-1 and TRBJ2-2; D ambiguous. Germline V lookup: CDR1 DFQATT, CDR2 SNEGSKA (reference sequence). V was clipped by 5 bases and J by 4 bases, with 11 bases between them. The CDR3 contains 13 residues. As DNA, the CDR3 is TGCAGTGCTTCAGGACCGGGCACCGGGGAGCTGTTTTTT. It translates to CSASGPGTGELFF.

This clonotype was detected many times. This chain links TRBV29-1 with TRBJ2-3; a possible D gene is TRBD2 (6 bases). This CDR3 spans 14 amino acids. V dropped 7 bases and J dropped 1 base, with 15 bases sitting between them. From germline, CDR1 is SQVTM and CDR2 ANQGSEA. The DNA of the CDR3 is TGCAGCGGTGCCAGACTAGAAGGCACAGATACGCAGTATTTT. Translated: CSGARLEGTDTQYF.

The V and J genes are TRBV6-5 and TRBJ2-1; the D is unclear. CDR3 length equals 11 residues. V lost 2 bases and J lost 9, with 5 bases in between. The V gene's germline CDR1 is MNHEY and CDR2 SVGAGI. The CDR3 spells CASSYRAEQFF. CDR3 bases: TGTGCCAGCAGTTACCGGGCTGAGCAGTTCTTC.

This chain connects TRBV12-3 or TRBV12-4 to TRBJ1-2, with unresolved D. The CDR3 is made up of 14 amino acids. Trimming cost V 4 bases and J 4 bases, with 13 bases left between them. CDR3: CASSSFEEGYGYTF. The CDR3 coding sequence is TGTGCCAGCAGTTCCTTTGAAGAGGGCTATGGCTACACCTTC.

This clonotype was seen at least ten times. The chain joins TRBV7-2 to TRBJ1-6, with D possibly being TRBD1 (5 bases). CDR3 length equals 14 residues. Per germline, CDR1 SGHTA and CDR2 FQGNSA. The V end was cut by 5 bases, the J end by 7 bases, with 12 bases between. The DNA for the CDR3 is TGTGCCAGCAGCCTTGGAGGGGTCAATTCACCCCTCCACTTT. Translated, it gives CASSLGGVNSPLHF.

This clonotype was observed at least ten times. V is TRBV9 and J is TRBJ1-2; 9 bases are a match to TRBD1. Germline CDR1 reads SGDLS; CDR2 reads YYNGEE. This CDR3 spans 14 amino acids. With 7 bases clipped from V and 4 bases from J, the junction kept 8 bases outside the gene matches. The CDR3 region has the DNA TGTGCCAGCCGCCCCCCGGGACAGGGCTATGGCTACACCTTC. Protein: CASRPPGQGYGYTF.

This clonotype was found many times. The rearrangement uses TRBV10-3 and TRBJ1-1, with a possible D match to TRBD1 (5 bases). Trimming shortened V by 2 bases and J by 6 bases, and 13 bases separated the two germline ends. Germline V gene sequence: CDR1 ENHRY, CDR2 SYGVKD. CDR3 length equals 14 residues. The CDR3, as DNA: TGTGCCATCAGTGAGGGGCGGGGCGGCGCTGAAGCTTTCTTT. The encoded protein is CAISEGRGGAEAFF.

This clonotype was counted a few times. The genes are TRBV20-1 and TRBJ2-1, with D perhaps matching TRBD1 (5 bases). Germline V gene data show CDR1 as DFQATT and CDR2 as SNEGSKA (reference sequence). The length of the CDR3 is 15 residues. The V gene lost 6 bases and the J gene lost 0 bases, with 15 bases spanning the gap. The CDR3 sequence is CSAPGLSSSYNEQFF. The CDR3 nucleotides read TGCAGTGCGCCAGGGCTCTCTAGCTCCTACAATGAGCAGTTCTTC.

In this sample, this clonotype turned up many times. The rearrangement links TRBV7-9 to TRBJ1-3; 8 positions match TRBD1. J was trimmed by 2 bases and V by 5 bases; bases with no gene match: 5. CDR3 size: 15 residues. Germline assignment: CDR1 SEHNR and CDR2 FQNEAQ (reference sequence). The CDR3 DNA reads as TGTGCCAGCAGCCCAAGGGACAGGACTGGAAACACCATATATTTT. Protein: CASSPRDRTGNTIYF.

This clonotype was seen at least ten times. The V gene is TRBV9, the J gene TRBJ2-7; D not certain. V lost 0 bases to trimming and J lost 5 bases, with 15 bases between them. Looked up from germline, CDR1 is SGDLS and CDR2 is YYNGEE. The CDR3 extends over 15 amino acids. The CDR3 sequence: CASSVASDPYNEQYF. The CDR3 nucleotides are TGTGCCAGCAGCGTAGCATCGGACCCATACAACGAGCAGTACTTC.

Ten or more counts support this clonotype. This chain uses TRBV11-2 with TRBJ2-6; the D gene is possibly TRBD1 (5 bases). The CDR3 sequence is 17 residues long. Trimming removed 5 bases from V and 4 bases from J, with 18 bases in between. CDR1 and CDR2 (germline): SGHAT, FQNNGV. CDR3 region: CASSSAGLRAGANVLTF. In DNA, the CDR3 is TGTGCCAGCAGCAGCGCAGGGTTACGAGCCGGGGCCAACGTCCTGACTTTC.

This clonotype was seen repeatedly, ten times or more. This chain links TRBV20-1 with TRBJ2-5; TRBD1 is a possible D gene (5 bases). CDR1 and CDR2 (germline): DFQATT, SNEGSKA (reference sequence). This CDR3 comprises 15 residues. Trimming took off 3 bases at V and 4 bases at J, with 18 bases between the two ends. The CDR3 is CSARKGQSLGETQYF. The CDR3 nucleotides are TGCAGTGCTAGGAAGGGGCAGTCGCTGGGAGAGACCCAGTACTTC.

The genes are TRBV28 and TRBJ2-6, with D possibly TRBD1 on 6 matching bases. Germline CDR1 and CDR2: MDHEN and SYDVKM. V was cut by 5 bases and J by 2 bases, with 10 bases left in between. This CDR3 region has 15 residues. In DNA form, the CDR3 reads TGTGCCAGCAGTCTTCCAGGGGCTGGGGCCAACGTCCTGACTTTC. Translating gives CASSLPGAGANVLTF.